This record concerns one T cell receptor (beta chain) sequence. Antigen unknown. The trim removed 3 bases at V and 5 bases at J, leaving 8 bases unmatched. CDR1 LNHNV and CDR2 YYDKDF come from the germline V gene (reference sequence). This CDR3 contains 15 residues. The data belong to a study of T cell responses to AZD1222 COVID-19 vaccine. The table came from immunoSEQ multiplex PCR; TCRdb's copy has only in-frame clones and leaves some out. The table lists tens of thousands of clones, around 88% of them singletons. Study findings and constraints: Researchers report vaccine-associated CD4 TCRs spanning spike, with dominance at 160-218 and 743-854.

This sequence was found in an adult in good health. This chain joins TRBV15 and TRBJ2-7; TRBD1 matches at 9 bases. The starting material was peripheral blood, obtained on day 0 of MenACWY control vaccination. The CDR3 DNA follows: TGTGCCACCAGCAGGACGACAGGGGGTTTCCACGAGCAGTACTTC. The encoded protein is CATSRTTGGFHEQYF.